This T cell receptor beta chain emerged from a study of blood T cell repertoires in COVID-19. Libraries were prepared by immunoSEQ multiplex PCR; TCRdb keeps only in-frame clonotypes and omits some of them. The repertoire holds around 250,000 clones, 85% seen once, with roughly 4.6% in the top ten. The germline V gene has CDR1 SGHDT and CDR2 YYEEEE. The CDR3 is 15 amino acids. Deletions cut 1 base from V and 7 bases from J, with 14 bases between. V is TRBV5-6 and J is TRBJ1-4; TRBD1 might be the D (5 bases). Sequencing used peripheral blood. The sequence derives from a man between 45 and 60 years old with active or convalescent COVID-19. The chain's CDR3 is CASSLTGRAVEKLFF. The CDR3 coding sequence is TGTGCCAGCAGCTTGACGGGCAGGGCTGTTGAAAAACTGTTTTTT.